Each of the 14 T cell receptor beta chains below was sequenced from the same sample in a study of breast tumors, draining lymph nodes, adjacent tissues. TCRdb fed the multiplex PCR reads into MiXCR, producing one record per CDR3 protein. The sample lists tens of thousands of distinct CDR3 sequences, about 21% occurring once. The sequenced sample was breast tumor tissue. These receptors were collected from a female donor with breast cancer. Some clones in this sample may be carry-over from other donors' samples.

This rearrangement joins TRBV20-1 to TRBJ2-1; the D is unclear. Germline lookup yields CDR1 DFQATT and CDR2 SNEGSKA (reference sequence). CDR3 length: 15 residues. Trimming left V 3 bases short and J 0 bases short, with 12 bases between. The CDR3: CSASHPAVSYNEQFF. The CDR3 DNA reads TGCAGTGCTAGTCACCCGGCAGTCTCCTACAATGAGCAGTTCTTC.

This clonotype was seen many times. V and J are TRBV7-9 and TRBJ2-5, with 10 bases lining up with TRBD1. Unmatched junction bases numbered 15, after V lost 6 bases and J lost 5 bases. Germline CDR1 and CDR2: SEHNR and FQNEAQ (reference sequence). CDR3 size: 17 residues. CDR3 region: CASRGRDRGDFRETQYF. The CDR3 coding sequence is TGTGCCAGCAGGGGCCGGGACAGGGGTGATTTTAGGGAGACCCAGTACTTC.

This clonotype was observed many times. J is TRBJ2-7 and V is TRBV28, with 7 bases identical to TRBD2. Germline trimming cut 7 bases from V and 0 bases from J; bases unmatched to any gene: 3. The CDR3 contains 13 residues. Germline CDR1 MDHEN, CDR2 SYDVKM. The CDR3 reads CASKAGSSYEQYF. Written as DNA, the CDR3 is TGTGCCAGCAAAGCGGGGAGCTCCTACGAGCAGTACTTC. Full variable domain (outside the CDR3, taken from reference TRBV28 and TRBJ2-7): DVKVTQSSRYLVKRTGEKVFLECVQDMDHENMFWYRQDPGLGLRLIYFSYDVKMKEKGDIPEGYSVSREKKERFSLILESASTNQTSMYLCASKAGSSYEQYFGPGTRLTVT.

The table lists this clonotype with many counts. Here the CDR3 reads CASSRGTAYNGYTF. As DNA, the CDR3 is TGTGCCAGCAGCAGAGGGACGGCTTACAATGGCTACACCTTC. This chain links TRBV7-9 with TRBJ1-2; TRBD1 is a possible D gene (5 bases). CDR3 size: 14 residues. Between the trimmed V and J ends, which lost 5 bases and 6 bases, there was a span of 16 bases. Germline loops: CDR1 SEHNR, CDR2 FQNEAQ (reference sequence).

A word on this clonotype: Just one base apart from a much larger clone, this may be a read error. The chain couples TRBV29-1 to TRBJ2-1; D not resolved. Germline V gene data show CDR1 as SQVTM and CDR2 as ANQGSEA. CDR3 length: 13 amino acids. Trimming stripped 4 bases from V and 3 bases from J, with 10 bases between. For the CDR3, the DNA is TGCAGCGTTGTAGGTGTAGTCTACAATGAGCAGTTCTTC. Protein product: CSVVGVVYNEQFF.

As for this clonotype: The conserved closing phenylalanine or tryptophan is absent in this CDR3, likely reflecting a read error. The CDR3 protein is CAGSPSMGGREGSGANVLTC. CDR3 nucleotide sequence: TGTGCCGGCAGCCCTTCAATGGGCGGGCGGGAGGGTTCTGGGGCCAACGTCCTGACTTGC. This chain links TRBV12-3 or TRBV12-4 with TRBJ2-6; 9 nucleotides line up with TRBD2. The CDR3 covers 20 residues.

For the CDR3, the DNA is TGTGCCAGCAGTGAAGCGGGAGCCAAAAACATTCAGTACTTC. This gives the protein CASSEAGAKNIQYF. V gene TRBV6-1 combines with J gene TRBJ2-4; no reliable D call. Germline-derived CDR1 and CDR2 are MNHNS and SASEGT. The CDR3 runs 14 residues. Trimming shortened V by 0 bases and J by 0 bases, and 3 bases separated the two germline ends.

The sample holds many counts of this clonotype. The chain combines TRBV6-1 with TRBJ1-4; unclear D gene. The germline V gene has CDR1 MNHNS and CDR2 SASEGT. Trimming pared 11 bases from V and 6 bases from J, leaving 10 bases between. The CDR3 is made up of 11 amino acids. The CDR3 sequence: CALGVYEKLFF. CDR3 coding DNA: TGTGCCCTTGGTGTTTATGAAAAACTGTTTTTT.

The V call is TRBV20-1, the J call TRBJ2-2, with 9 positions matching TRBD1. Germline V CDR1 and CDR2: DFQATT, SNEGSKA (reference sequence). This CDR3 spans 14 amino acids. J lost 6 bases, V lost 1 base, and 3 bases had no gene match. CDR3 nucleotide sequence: TGCAGTGCTAGAGGAACAGGGGGCTCCGGGGAGCTGTTTTTT. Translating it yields CSARGTGGSGELFF.

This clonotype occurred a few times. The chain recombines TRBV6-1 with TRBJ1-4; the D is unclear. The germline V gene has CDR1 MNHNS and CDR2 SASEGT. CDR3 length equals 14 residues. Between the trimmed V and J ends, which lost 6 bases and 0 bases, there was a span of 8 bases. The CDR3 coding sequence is TGTGCCAGCAGATCAGGAGCAACTAATGAAAAACTGTTTTTT. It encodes CASRSGATNEKLFF.

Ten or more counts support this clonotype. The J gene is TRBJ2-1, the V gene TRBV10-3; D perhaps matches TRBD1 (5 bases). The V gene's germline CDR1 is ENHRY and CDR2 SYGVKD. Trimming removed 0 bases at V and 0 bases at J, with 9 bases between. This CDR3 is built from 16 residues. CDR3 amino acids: CAISESRGSSYNEQFF. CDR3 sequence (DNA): TGTGCCATCAGTGAGTCAAGGGGAAGCTCCTACAATGAGCAGTTCTTC.

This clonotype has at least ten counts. The CDR3 loop reads CASSPGGTIYF. The CDR3 DNA sequence: TGTGCCAGCAGCCCCGGGGGCACCATATATTTT. The V gene is TRBV12-3 or TRBV12-4, the J gene TRBJ1-3, with a possible D match to TRBD1 (5 bases). The CDR3 length is 11 residues. Trimming cost V 6 bases and J 9 bases, with 9 bases left between them.

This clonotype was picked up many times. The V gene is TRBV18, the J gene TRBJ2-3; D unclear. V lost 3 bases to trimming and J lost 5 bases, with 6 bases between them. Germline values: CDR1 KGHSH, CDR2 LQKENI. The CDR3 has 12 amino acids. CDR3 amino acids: CASSPALDTQYF. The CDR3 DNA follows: TGTGCCAGCTCACCTGCTCTAGATACGCAGTATTTT.

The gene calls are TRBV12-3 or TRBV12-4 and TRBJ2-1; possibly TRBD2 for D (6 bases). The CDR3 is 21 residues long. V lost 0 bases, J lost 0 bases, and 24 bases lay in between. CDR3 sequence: CASSLAISTGGGGSSYNEQFF. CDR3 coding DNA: TGTGCCAGCAGTTTAGCGATTAGTACAGGTGGTGGGGGGTCCTCCTACAATGAGCAGTTCTTC.